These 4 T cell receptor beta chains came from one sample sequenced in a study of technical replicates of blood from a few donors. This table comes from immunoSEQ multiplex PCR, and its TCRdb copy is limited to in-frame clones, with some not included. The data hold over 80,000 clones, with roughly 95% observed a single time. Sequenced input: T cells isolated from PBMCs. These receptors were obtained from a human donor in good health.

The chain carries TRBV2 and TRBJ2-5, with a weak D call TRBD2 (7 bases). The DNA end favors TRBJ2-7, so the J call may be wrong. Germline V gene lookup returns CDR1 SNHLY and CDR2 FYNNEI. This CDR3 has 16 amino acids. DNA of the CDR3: TGTGCCAGCAGTGAAAGGGCGGGGGCGTACGACTACGAGCAGTACTTC. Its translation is CASSERAGAYDYEQYF.

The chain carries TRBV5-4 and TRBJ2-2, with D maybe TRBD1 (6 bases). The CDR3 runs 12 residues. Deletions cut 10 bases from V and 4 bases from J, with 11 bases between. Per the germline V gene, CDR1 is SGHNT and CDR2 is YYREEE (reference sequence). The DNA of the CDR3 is TGTGCCGTTCAGGGGCCCACCGGGGAGCTGTTTTTT. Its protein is CAVQGPTGELFF.

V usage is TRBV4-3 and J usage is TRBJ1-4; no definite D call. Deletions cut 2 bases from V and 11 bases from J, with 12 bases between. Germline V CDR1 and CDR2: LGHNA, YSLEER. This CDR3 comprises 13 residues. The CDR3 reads CASSQSTLAKLFF. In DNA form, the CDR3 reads TGCGCCAGCAGCCAATCCACCTTGGCTAAACTGTTTTTT.

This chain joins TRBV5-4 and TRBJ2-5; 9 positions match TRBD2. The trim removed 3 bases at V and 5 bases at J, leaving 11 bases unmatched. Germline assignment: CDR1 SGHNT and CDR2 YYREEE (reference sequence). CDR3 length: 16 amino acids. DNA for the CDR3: TGTGCCAGCAGCTCATTGGGGCGGGAGGGAGGGGAGACCCAGTACTTC. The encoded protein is CASSSLGREGGETQYF.